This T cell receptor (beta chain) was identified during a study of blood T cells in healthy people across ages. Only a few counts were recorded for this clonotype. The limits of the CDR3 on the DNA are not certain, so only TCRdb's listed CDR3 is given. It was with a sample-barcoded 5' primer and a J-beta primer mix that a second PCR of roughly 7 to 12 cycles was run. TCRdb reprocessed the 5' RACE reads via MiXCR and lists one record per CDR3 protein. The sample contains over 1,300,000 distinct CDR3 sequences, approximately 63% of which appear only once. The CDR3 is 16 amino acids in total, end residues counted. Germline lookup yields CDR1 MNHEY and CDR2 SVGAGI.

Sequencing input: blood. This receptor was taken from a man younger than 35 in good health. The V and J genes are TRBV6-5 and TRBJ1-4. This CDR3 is CASSSSVVATNEKLFF.